This T cell receptor (beta chain) was identified in a study of blood T cell repertoires in COVID-19. Trimming shortened V by 2 bases and J by 7 bases, and 11 bases separated the two germline ends. In germline, CDR1 is MDHEN, CDR2 SYDVKM. The CDR3 runs 13 residues. Libraries were prepared by immunoSEQ multiplex PCR; TCRdb keeps only in-frame clonotypes and omits some of them. The sample shows about 200,000 clones, around 80% of them seen only once. The source of this sequence is a human donor in a cohort sampled during active COVID-19. This chain joins TRBV28 and TRBJ2-5, with a tentative D call TRBD2 (7 bases). Input material: peripheral blood. For the CDR3, the DNA is TGTGCCAGCAGTTTAGGAGGGGGGGGGACCCAGTACTTC. Its protein is CASSLGGGGTQYF.